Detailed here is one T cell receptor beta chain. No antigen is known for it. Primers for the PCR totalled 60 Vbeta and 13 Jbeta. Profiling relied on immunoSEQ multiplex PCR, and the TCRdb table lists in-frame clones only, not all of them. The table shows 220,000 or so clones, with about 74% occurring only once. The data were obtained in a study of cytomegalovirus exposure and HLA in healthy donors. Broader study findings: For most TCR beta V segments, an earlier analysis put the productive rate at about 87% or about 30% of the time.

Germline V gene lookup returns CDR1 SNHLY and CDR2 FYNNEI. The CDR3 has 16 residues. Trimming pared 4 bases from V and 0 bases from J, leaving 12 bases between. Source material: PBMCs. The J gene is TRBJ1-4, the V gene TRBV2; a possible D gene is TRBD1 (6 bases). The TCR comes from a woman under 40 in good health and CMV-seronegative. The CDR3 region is CASSGYRVATNEKLFF. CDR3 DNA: TGTGCCAGCAGTGGCTACAGGGTTGCAACTAATGAAAAACTGTTTTTT.